The present TCR beta chain was sequenced within a study of CD8 T cells in ankylosing spondylitis. Study-level points and caveats: Seemingly distinctive of ankylosing spondylitis blood was a TCR beta motif formed by eight highly homologous variants.

Details on this clonotype: Its matching antigen is unknown.

The CDR3 runs 14 residues. Germline V gives CDR1 SGHAT, CDR2 FQNNGV. Trimming cost V 10 bases and J 9 bases; bases outside gene matches: 10. The TCR beta libraries were generated through quantitative 5'-RACE incorporating molecular barcodes. MiXCR was run by TCRdb on the 5' RACE reads, yielding one entry per CDR3 protein. The table has about 360,000 distinct CDR3 sequences, approximately 22% seen once. The clonotype originates from a male donor with ankylosing spondylitis or in good health (not recorded which). The rearrangement uses TRBV11-2 and TRBJ2-1; TRBD2 aligns across 12 bases. The specimen was blood, either unsorted or a sorted T cell fraction (not recorded which). This CDR3 reads CATLAGGSSFEQFF. CDR3 in DNA: TGTGCCACACTAGCGGGGGGCAGTAGTTTTGAGCAGTTCTTC.